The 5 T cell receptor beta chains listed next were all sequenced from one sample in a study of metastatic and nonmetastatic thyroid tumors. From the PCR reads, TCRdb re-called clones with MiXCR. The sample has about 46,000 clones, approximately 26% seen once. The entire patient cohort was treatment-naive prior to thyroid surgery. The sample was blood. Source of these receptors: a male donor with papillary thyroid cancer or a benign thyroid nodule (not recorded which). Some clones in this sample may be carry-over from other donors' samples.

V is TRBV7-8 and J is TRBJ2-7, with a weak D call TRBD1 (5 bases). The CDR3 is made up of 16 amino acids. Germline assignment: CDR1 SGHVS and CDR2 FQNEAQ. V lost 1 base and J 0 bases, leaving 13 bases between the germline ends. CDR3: CASSLVHRSHSYEQYF. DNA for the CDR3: TGTGCCAGCAGCTTAGTGCACAGGTCCCACTCCTACGAGCAGTACTTC.

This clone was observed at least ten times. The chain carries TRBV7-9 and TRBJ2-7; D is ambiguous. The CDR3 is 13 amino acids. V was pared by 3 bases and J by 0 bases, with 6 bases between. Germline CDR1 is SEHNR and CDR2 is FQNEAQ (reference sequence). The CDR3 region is CASSFGSSYEQYF. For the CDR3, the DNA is TGTGCCAGCAGCTTTGGTTCCTCCTACGAGCAGTACTTC.

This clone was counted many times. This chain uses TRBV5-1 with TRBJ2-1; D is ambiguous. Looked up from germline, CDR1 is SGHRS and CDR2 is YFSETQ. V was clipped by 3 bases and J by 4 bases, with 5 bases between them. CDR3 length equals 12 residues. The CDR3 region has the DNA TGCGCCAGCAGCTCAGTGTACAATGAGCAGTTCTTC. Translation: CASSSVYNEQFF.

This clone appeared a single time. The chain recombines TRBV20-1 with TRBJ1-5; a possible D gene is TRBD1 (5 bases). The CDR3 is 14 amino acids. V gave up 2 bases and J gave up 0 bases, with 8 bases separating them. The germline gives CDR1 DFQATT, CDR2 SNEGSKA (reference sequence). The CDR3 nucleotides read TGCAGTGCTAGACGGGGGAGTAGCAATCAGCCCCAGCATTTT. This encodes CSARRGSSNQPQHF.

The CDR3 loop is CSARVAGGYEQYF. DNA for the CDR3: TGCAGTGCTAGAGTAGCGGGCGGATACGAGCAGTACTTC. V gene TRBV20-1 combines with J gene TRBJ2-7; TRBD2 matches 7 bases. Germline V gene sequence: CDR1 DFQATT, CDR2 SNEGSKA (reference sequence). With 1 base clipped from V and 4 bases from J, the junction kept 4 bases outside the gene matches. This CDR3 region has 13 residues.